The 21 T cell receptor beta chains below come from one sample, sequenced in a study of T cells in Graves' hyperthyroidism and ophthalmopathy. RNA transcripts were the template for amplifying TCR beta CDR3 regions. TCR CDR3 underwent first-round RT-PCR with the HTBI primer set. Each CDR3 protein gets one entry after TCRdb re-called the multiplex PCR reads with MiXCR. The sample includes 480,000 or so distinct CDR3 sequences, over 13% of them seen just once. Source material: blood. These receptors originate from a woman aged 18-29 years with Graves' hyperthyroidism.

The J gene is TRBJ2-3, the V gene TRBV3-1; perhaps TRBD2 as D (5 bases). CDR3 size: 15 residues. Germline-derived CDR1 and CDR2 are LGHDT and YNNKEL (reference sequence). Deletions cut 0 bases from V and 8 bases from J, with 15 bases between. In nucleotides, the CDR3 is TGTGCCAGCAGCCAAGATTTGGGAGAGACGGGTACGCAGTATTTT. Residues: CASSQDLGETGTQYF.

This clonotype was counted ten times or more. The J gene is TRBJ2-5, the V gene TRBV15; D unclear. The CDR3 has 14 amino acids. The V gene lost 1 base and the J gene lost 2 bases, with 8 bases spanning the gap. Germline V gene lookup returns CDR1 LNHNV and CDR2 YYDKDF (reference sequence). The CDR3 DNA is TGTGCCACCAGCAGAGGTCAGCCTCAAGAGACCCAGTACTTC. Translating it yields CATSRGQPQETQYF.

This clonotype was observed at least ten times. This chain joins TRBV6-1 and TRBJ1-6; 8 positions match TRBD1. V trimming: 3 bases; J trimming: 5 bases; junction bases outside the gene matches: 0. In germline, CDR1 is MNHNS, CDR2 SASEGT. The CDR3 length is 14 residues. The CDR3 sequence: CASSDRGHNSPLHF. The CDR3 DNA sequence: TGTGCCAGCAGTGACAGGGGGCATAATTCACCCCTCCACTTT.

This clonotype appeared a few times. Given a much more abundant clone one base away, this may be a read error. This chain connects TRBV6-5 to TRBJ2-5; D could derive from TRBD1 or TRBD2 (6 bases each). Germline V gene data show CDR1 as MNHEY and CDR2 as SVGAGI. Between the trimmed V and J ends, which lost 6 bases and 1 base, there was a span of 18 bases. The CDR3 loop spans 16 amino acids. Here the CDR3 DNA reads TGTGCCAGCAGAAGAACAGAGGGGGGACCCCAAGAGACCCAGTACTTC. It translates to CASRRTEGGPQETQYF.

V gene TRBV7-9 combines with J gene TRBJ2-2; TRBD2 aligns across 7 bases. Germline V CDR1 and CDR2: SEHNR, FQNEAQ (reference sequence). V lost 5 bases to trimming and J lost 1 base; unmatched junction nucleotides: 7. There are 16 residues in the CDR3. The CDR3 bases are TGTGCCAGCAGCCAGTCGGGCGGGAGGAACACCGGGGAGCTGTTTTTT. This encodes CASSQSGGRNTGELFF.

The sample holds many counts of this clonotype. V gene TRBV12-3 or TRBV12-4 combines with J gene TRBJ1-2; maybe TRBD1 (5 bases). The ends were cut back, 5 bases at V and 3 bases at J, with 13 bases in the middle. The CDR3 has 14 amino acids. As DNA, the CDR3 is TGTGCCAGCAGTGATCCCGGGGCAGACTATGGCTACACCTTC. Protein product: CASSDPGADYGYTF.

This clonotype came up a few times. The chain employs TRBV6-2 or TRBV6-3 and TRBJ1-1, with 10 positions matching TRBD1. The V and J ends lost 10 bases and 11 bases, in that order; junction bases with no gene match: 10. The length of the CDR3 is 12 residues. Germline V gene sequence: CDR1 MNHEY, CDR2 SVGEGT. CDR3 sequence (DNA): TGTGCCACTACGGACAGGGGGTTTTCGGCTTTCTTT. It is translated as CATTDRGFSAFF.

This chain connects TRBV4-3 to TRBJ1-1; D gene unclear. V lost 5 bases, J lost 1 base, and 8 bases lay in between. This CDR3 comprises 13 residues. The germline V gene encodes CDR1 LGHNA and CDR2 YSLEER. In DNA form, the CDR3 reads TGCGCCAGCAGCAGACGGGAGAACACTGAAGCTTTCTTT. It encodes CASSRRENTEAFF.

This clonotype has just one count. The chain uses TRBV3-1 and TRBJ2-7; D may be TRBD1 (6 bases). Germline V gene lookup returns CDR1 LGHDT and CDR2 YNNKEL (reference sequence). V was trimmed by 0 bases and J by 5 bases, leaving 8 bases between them. The CDR3 has 13 residues. The CDR3, as DNA: TGTGCCAGCAGCCAAGATGGGGGCGACGAGCAGTACTTC. Translated: CASSQDGGDEQYF.

J is TRBJ2-3 and V is TRBV2; 7 nucleotides line up with TRBD2. Germline V gene data show CDR1 as SNHLY and CDR2 as FYNNEI. This CDR3 is 14 amino acids long. V was pared by 6 bases and J by 7 bases, with 10 bases of the junction left unmatched. CDR3 sequence reads: CASSPGLVGNTQYF. CDR3 nucleotide sequence: TGTGCCAGCAGCCCCGGACTAGTTGGAAATACGCAGTATTTT.

There are many counts of this clonotype. The chain couples TRBV6-1 to TRBJ2-7; no reliable D call. The CDR3 spans 13 residues. Trimming took 0 bases from V and 3 from J, leaving 6 bases between them. Germline V gene sequence: CDR1 MNHNS, CDR2 SASEGT. The CDR3 coding sequence is TGTGCCAGCAGTGAAGCGTTCCGCTACGAGCAGTACGTC. Encoded protein: CASSEAFRYEQYV.

This clonotype was counted at least ten times. V and J are TRBV2 and TRBJ2-6, with D maybe TRBD2 (5 bases). The ends were cut back, 1 base at V and 3 bases at J, with 7 bases in the middle. The CDR3 spans 15 residues. Germline assignment: CDR1 SNHLY and CDR2 FYNNEI. DNA of the CDR3: TGTGCCAGCAGTGAAGGAGGGAATGGGGCCAACGTCCTGACTTTC. This codes for CASSEGGNGANVLTF.

The table lists this clonotype with a few counts. The chain combines TRBV9 with TRBJ1-2; D not resolved. The germline V and J ends were trimmed by 0 bases and 2 bases, with 5 bases remaining between them. This CDR3 contains 13 residues. Per the germline V gene, CDR1 is SGDLS and CDR2 is YYNGEE. The CDR3 spells CASSVVSNYGYTF. The CDR3 DNA is TGTGCCAGCAGCGTAGTGTCGAACTATGGCTACACCTTC.

This clonotype was counted between two and nine times. The gene calls are TRBV6-1 and TRBJ1-5, with TRBD1 as a possible D gene (5 bases). This CDR3 region has 13 residues. Trimming took off 7 bases at V and 3 bases at J, with 10 bases between the two ends. Per the germline V gene, CDR1 is MNHNS and CDR2 is SASEGT. The DNA for the CDR3 is TGTGCCAGCACCCAGGGCCACAATCAGCCCCAGCATTTT. Its protein product is CASTQGHNQPQHF.

This clonotype has at least ten counts. CDR3 nucleotide sequence: TGTGCCAGCTCACCAGCGAAGGTTTTCATGAACACTGAAGCTTTCTTT. Protein sequence: CASSPAKVFMNTEAFF. V is TRBV18 and J is TRBJ1-1, with D hard to call. Germline V gives CDR1 KGHSH, CDR2 LQKENI. V lost 2 bases and J 0 bases, leaving 13 bases between the germline ends. The CDR3 has 16 amino acids.

As regards this clonotype: A read error may explain this, as a much larger clone is one base away. This chain links TRBV6-1 with TRBJ2-1; D is ambiguous. Trimming removed 4 bases from V and 7 bases from J, with 14 bases in between. The CDR3 length is 14 residues. The germline V gene has CDR1 MNHNS and CDR2 SASEGT. The CDR3 reads CASSGVGLGNEQFF. The CDR3 region has the DNA TGTGCCAGCAGTGGAGTGGGGTTGGGGAATGAGCAGTTCTTC.

This clonotype was picked up many times. The chain joins TRBV7-3 to TRBJ2-7; 8 nucleotides match TRBD1. CDR1 is SGHTA, CDR2 FQGTGA, per germline. CDR3 length: 12 amino acids. Unmatched junction bases numbered 6, after V lost 5 bases and J lost 9 bases. CDR3 residues: CASSTPGGWQYF. The CDR3 region has the DNA TGTGCCAGCAGCACTCCAGGGGGCTGGCAGTACTTC.

This clonotype has at least ten counts. The chain carries TRBV2 and TRBJ2-1; 16 nucleotides line up with TRBD2. Germline values: CDR1 SNHLY, CDR2 FYNNEI. Trimming cost V 7 bases and J 9 bases; bases outside gene matches: 3. The CDR3 extends over 14 amino acids. The CDR3: CASMGLAGGGEQFF. In nucleotides, the CDR3 is TGTGCCAGCATGGGACTAGCGGGAGGGGGTGAGCAGTTCTTC.

This clonotype was observed many times. The chain links TRBV12-3 or TRBV12-4 to TRBJ1-6; D not certain. V shed 3 bases and J shed 7 bases, with 10 bases lying between them. The CDR3 extends over 14 amino acids. The CDR3 region has the DNA TGTGCCAGCAGTTTCGGAGGTCTCAATTCACCCCTCCACTTT. Amino acid sequence: CASSFGGLNSPLHF.

This clonotype was counted at least ten times. This rearrangement joins TRBV20-1 to TRBJ1-4, with unresolved D. This CDR3 has 15 residues. Germline CDR1 reads DFQATT; CDR2 reads SNEGSKA (reference sequence). V was pared by 0 bases and J by 8 bases, with 16 bases between. The CDR3 protein is CSARDVGPGREKLFF. The CDR3 nucleotides read TGCAGTGCTAGAGATGTCGGCCCTGGGAGGGAAAAACTGTTTTTT.

At least ten counts were recorded for this clonotype. The V and J genes are TRBV12-5 and TRBJ1-1; no clear D gene. Trimming took off 5 bases at V and 0 bases at J, with 7 bases between the two ends. Germline CDR1 LGHNT, CDR2 FRNRAP. The CDR3 is made up of 13 amino acids. The CDR3 sequence is CASGIEMNTEAFF. CDR3 DNA: TGTGCTAGTGGTATCGAAATGAACACTGAAGCTTTCTTT.